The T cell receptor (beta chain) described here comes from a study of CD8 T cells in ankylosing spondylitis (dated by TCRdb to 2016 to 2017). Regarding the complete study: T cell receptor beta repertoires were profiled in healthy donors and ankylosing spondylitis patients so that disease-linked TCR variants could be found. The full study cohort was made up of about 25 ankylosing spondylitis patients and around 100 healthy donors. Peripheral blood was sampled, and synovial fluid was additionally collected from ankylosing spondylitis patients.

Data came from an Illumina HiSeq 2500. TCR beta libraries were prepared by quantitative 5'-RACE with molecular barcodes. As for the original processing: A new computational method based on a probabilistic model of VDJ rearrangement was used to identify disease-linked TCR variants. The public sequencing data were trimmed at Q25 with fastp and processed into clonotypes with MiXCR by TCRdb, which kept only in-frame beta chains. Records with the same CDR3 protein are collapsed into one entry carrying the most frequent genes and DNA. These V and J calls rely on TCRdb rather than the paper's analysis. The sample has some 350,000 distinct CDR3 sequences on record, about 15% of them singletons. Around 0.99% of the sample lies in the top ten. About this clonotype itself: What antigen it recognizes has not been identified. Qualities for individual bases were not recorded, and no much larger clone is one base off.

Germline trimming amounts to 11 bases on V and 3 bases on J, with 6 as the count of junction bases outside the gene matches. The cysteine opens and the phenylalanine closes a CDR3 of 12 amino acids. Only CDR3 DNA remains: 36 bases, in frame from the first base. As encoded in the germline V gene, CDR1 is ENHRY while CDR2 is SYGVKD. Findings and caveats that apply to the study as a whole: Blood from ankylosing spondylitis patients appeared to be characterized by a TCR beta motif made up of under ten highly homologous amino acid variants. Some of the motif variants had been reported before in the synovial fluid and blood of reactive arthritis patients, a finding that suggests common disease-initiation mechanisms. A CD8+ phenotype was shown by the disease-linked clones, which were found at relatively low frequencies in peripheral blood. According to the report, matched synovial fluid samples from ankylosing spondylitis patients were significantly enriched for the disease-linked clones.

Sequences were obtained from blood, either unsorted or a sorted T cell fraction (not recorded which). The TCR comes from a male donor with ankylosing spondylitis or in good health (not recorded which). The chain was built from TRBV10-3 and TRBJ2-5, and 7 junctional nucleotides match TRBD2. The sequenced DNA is TGTGCCTCGGGGGACTACGAAGAGACCCAGTACTTC. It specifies CASGDYEETQYF.